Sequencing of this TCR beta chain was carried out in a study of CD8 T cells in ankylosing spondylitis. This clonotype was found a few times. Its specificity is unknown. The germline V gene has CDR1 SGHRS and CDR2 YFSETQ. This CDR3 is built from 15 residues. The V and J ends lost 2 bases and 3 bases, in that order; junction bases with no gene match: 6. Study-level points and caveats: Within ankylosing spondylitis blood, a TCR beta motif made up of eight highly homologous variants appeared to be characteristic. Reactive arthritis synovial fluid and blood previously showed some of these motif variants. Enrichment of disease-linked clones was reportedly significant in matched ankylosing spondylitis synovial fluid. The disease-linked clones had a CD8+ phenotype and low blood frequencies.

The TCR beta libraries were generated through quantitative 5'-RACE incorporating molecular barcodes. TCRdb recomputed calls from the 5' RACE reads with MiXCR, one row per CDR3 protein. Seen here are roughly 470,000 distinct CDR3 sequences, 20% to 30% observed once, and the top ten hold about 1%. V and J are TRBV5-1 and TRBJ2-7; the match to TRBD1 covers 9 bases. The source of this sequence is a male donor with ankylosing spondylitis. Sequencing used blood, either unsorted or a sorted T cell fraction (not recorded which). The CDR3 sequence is CASSFDRGFRYEQYF. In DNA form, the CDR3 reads TGCGCCAGCAGCTTTGACAGGGGGTTTCGCTACGAGCAGTACTTC.